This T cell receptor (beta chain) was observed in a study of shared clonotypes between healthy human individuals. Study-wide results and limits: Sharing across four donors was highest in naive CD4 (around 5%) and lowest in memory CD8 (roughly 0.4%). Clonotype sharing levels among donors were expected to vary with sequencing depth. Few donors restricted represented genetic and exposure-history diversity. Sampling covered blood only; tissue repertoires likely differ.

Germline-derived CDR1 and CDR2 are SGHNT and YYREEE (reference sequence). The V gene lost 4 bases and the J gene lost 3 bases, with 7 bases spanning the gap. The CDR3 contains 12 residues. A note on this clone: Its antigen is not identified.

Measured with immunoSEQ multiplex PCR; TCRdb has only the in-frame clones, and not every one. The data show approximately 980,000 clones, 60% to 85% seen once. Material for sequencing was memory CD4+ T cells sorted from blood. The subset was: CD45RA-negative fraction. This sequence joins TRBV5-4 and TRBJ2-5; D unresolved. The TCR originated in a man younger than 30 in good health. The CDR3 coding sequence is TGTGCCAGCAGCGCCAGAGAAGAGACCCAGTACTTC. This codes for CASSAREETQYF.